These 27 T cell receptor beta chains share one sample of origin, sequenced in a study of a mutant IDH1 vaccine in newly diagnosed glioma. The time point was: baseline, week 1 (first vaccination visit). Regarding treatment: pre-vaccination baseline after standard-of-care therapy. Repertoires were generated with immunoSEQ multiplex PCR, while TCRdb's copy carries only in-frame clones and drops some. The table includes roughly 15,000 clones, over 75% detected once. The sequences come from PBMCs, collected from a glioma patient treated with radiotherapy, temozolomide or both. Every receptor here comes from a woman in her thirties or forties with glioma. Some clones in this sample may be carry-over from other donors' samples.

This clone was counted between two and nine times. The rearrangement uses TRBV15 and TRBJ1-5, with D possibly matching TRBD1 (6 bases). The CDR3 consists of 13 residues. The germline V and J ends were trimmed by 3 bases and 7 bases, with 10 bases remaining between them. CDR1 LNHNV and CDR2 YYDKDF come from the germline V gene (reference sequence). The DNA for the CDR3 is TGTGCCACCAGCAGGACAGGAGTCCAGCCCCAGCATTTT. The encoded protein is CATSRTGVQPQHF.

In its sample, this clone was seen once. The J gene is TRBJ2-2, the V gene TRBV2, with 14 bases that match TRBD2. Germline V CDR1 and CDR2: SNHLY, FYNNEI. J gave up 5 bases and V 7 bases, and 9 bases lay outside the gene matches. The CDR3 length is 17 residues. The DNA for the CDR3 is TGTGCCAGCATTCCGGGACTAGCGGGAGTGGAGACCGGGGAGCTGTTTTTT. This sequence encodes CASIPGLAGVETGELFF.

J is TRBJ2-7 and V is TRBV4-1, with TRBD2 matching 11 bases. This CDR3 is 14 amino acids long. Per the germline V gene, CDR1 is MGHRA and CDR2 is YSYEKL. J was trimmed by 5 bases and V by 2 bases; bases with no gene match: 2. CDR3 DNA sequence: TGCGCCAGCAGCCAACTAGCGGGGGGCGACGAGCAGTACTTC. Translating it yields CASSQLAGGDEQYF.

This clone was recorded once. The CDR3 sequence: CASSLPGRSQYF. CDR3 coding DNA: TGCGCCAGCAGCCTCCCTGGGAGGTCCCAGTACTTC. J is TRBJ2-5 and V is TRBV5-1, with D perhaps TRBD2 (6 bases). CDR1 is SGHRS and CDR2 is YFSETQ in the germline V gene. Trimming removed 4 bases from V and 9 bases from J, with 13 bases in between. The CDR3 totals 12 residues.

The chain is built from TRBV9 and TRBJ1-3; D possibly corresponds to TRBD1 (5 bases). The CDR3 sequence is 16 residues long. Trimming left V 4 bases short and J 3 bases short, with 17 bases between. Germline assignment: CDR1 SGDLS and CDR2 YYNGEE. Written as DNA, the CDR3 is TGTGCCAGCAGCCCAGGTCTGGGGCAAAGTGGAAACACCATATATTTT. Amino acids: CASSPGLGQSGNTIYF.

This clone was counted only a few times. The gene calls are TRBV14 and TRBJ2-5; possibly TRBD1 or TRBD2 for D (5 bases each). CDR1 is SGHDN, CDR2 FVKESK, per germline. The CDR3 totals 13 residues. Trimming cost V 4 bases and J 0 bases, with 6 bases left between them. CDR3 nucleotide sequence: TGTGCCAGCAGCCGGGGGTACCAAGAGACCCAGTACTTC. Residues: CASSRGYQETQYF.

The chain recombines TRBV6-1 with TRBJ1-2; TRBD1 aligns across 8 bases. V shed 5 bases and J 4 bases; nucleotides not matched to a gene: 9. Germline V gene data show CDR1 as MNHNS and CDR2 as SASEGT. This CDR3 contains 15 residues. The CDR3 DNA is TGTGCCAGCAGTAAAGGGCCCACAGGGGGCTATGGCTACACCTTC. It encodes CASSKGPTGGYGYTF.

The V and J genes are TRBV19 and TRBJ2-7; tentative D call: TRBD2 (5 bases). The CDR3 loop spans 15 amino acids. Per germline, CDR1 LNHDA and CDR2 SQIVND (reference sequence). V lost 3 bases, J lost 2 bases, and 14 bases lay in between. Here the CDR3 reads CASSMGRRLTYEQYF. The CDR3 DNA reads as TGTGCCAGTAGTATGGGTCGACGACTAACCTACGAGCAGTACTTC.

The chain employs TRBV5-4 and TRBJ1-1, with 8 bases matching TRBD1. Germline V gene sequence: CDR1 SGHNT, CDR2 YYREEE (reference sequence). There are 14 residues in the CDR3. V lost 4 bases and J lost 4; bases outside the gene matches: 6. CDR3 region: CASSLQGVGTEAFF. CDR3 coding DNA: TGTGCCAGCAGCCTACAGGGGGTTGGCACTGAAGCTTTCTTT. Based on the CDR3 plus reference TRBV5-4 and TRBJ1-1, the full variable domain is ETGVTQSPTHLIKTRGQQVTLRCSSQSGHNTVSWYQQALGQGPQFIFQYYREEENGRGNFPPRFSGLQFPNYSSELNVNALELDDSALYLCASSLQGVGTEAFFGQGTRLTVV.

The V and J genes are TRBV2 and TRBJ1-1, with D possibly being TRBD1 (6 bases). With 7 bases removed from V and 0 bases from J, the gap between germline ends came to 12 bases. The CDR3 loop spans 14 amino acids. The germline gives CDR1 SNHLY, CDR2 FYNNEI. The CDR3 bases are TGTGCCAGCAAACTGGACAGCCTGAACACTGAAGCTTTCTTT. Encoded protein: CASKLDSLNTEAFF.

The V call is TRBV19, the J call TRBJ1-5; no clear D. V was pared by 5 bases and J by 6 bases, with 20 bases between. CDR1 and CDR2 (germline): LNHDA, SQIVND (reference sequence). This CDR3 comprises 16 residues. The CDR3 region has the DNA TGTGCCAGTAGTCCCCGAGAGGCAGGTTCCCCTCAGCCCCAGCATTTT. Protein sequence: CASSPREAGSPQPQHF.

The chain joins TRBV9 to TRBJ1-2; D gene unclear. The length of the CDR3 is 12 residues. Germline assignment: CDR1 SGDLS and CDR2 YYNGEE. Trimming cost V 0 bases and J 10 bases, with 10 bases left between them. CDR3 bases: TGTGCCAGCAGCGTAGTTAGAGGAGACTACACCTTC. Protein: CASSVVRGDYTF.

This clone was counted a single time. The chain employs TRBV6-5 and TRBJ1-1, with TRBD1 as a possible D gene (6 bases). V dropped 2 bases and J dropped 0 bases, with 13 bases sitting between them. The V gene's germline CDR1 is MNHEY and CDR2 SVGAGI. The CDR3 totals 16 residues. The CDR3 loop is CASSYGGLVLNTEAFF. CDR3 DNA: TGTGCCAGCAGTTACGGGGGGCTAGTCCTGAACACTGAAGCTTTCTTT.

This rearrangement joins TRBV7-9 to TRBJ2-7; either TRBD1 or TRBD2 may fit D (5 bases each). Trimming took off 0 bases at V and 5 bases at J, with 11 bases between the two ends. This CDR3 spans 14 amino acids. Germline V lookup: CDR1 SEHNR, CDR2 FQNEAQ (reference sequence). CDR3 sequence: CASSLAGKGHEQYF. The DNA for the CDR3 is TGTGCCAGCAGCTTAGCAGGGAAGGGACACGAGCAGTACTTC.

This clone was seen only once. The rearrangement uses TRBV6-5 and TRBJ1-3; maybe TRBD1 (5 bases). V lost 6 bases to trimming and J lost 0 bases, with 9 bases between them. The CDR3 covers 14 residues. The V gene's germline CDR1 is MNHEY and CDR2 SVGAGI. CDR3 sequence: CASSRVISGNTIYF. CDR3 DNA sequence: TGTGCCAGCAGCAGGGTTATCTCTGGAAACACCATATATTTT.

This chain connects TRBV9 to TRBJ1-2; possibly TRBD1 for D (6 bases). Between the trimmed V and J ends, which lost 4 bases and 7 bases, there was a span of 17 bases. The CDR3 has 14 amino acids. The germline gives CDR1 SGDLS, CDR2 YYNGEE. CDR3 amino acids: CASSPSGGGSGYTF. The CDR3 nucleotides are TGTGCCAGCAGCCCTAGCGGCGGGGGCTCTGGCTACACCTTC.

The rearrangement links TRBV30 to TRBJ1-3; D call uncertain. CDR1 is GTSNPN, CDR2 SVGIG, per germline (reference sequence). V lost 3 bases and J 0 bases, leaving 12 bases between the germline ends. CDR3 length: 15 amino acids. CDR3 nucleotides: TGTGCCTGGAGCGTCGACGCTTACTCTGGAAACACCATATATTTT. Protein sequence: CAWSVDAYSGNTIYF.

The chain carries TRBV7-6 and TRBJ2-1, with D perhaps matching TRBD2 (5 bases). The CDR3 is 15 amino acids. Trimming removed 4 bases at V and 0 bases at J, with 10 bases between. The germline V gene has CDR1 SGHVS and CDR2 FNYEAQ. CDR3 sequence reads: CASSSSGTSYNEQFF. The CDR3 nucleotides are TGTGCCAGCAGCTCAAGCGGCACCTCCTACAATGAGCAGTTCTTC.

V usage is TRBV14 and J usage is TRBJ2-7; D tentatively fits TRBD1 or TRBD2 (5 bases each). Trimming removed 4 bases at V and 3 bases at J, with 16 bases between. Germline lookup yields CDR1 SGHDN and CDR2 FVKESK. The length of the CDR3 is 15 residues. The CDR3 DNA follows: TGTGCCAGCAGCCCTCCCGGGACCGCAATCTACGAGCAGTACTTC. Its translation: CASSPPGTAIYEQYF. The whole variable domain, remainder taken from reference TRBV14 and TRBJ2-7, is EAGVTQFPSHSVIEKGQTVTLRCDPISGHDNLYWYRRVMGKEIKFLLHFVKESKQDESGMPNNRFLAERTGGTYSTLKVQPAELEDSGVYFCASSPPGTAIYEQYFGPGTRLTVT.

The chain links TRBV5-1 to TRBJ1-3; tentative D call: TRBD1 (5 bases). Trimming took off 4 bases at V and 2 bases at J, with 7 bases between the two ends. The length of the CDR3 is 13 residues. CDR1 is SGHRS and CDR2 is YFSETQ in the germline V gene. The CDR3 is CASSQGAGNTIYF. CDR3 in DNA: TGCGCCAGCAGCCAGGGAGCTGGAAACACCATATATTTT.

The gene calls are TRBV5-1 and TRBJ2-7; D not certain. The CDR3 runs 13 residues. Germline-derived CDR1 and CDR2 are SGHRS and YFSETQ. The ends were cut back, 7 bases at V and 0 bases at J, with 11 bases in the middle. CDR3 sequence: CASRAASSYEQYF. The DNA for the CDR3 is TGCGCCAGCCGGGCGGCCTCCTCCTACGAGCAGTACTTC.

Written as DNA, the CDR3 is TGTGCCAGCTCACCCTACCGGGACAGGGGGTCCTACAATGAGCAGTTCTTC. Amino acids: CASSPYRDRGSYNEQFF. This chain joins TRBV18 and TRBJ2-1; 11 bases fit TRBD1. Germline values: CDR1 KGHSH, CDR2 LQKENI. The V segment lost 3 bases and the J segment 1 base; nucleotides outside the gene matches: 5. The CDR3 is made up of 17 amino acids.

The chain employs TRBV7-9 and TRBJ1-2; possibly TRBD1 for D (6 bases). Trimming left V 5 bases short and J 5 bases short, with 15 bases between. CDR1 is SEHNR and CDR2 is FQNEAQ in the germline V gene (reference sequence). CDR3 length: 14 amino acids. The CDR3 sequence: CASSPVGRGYGYTF. CDR3 DNA: TGTGCCAGCAGCCCAGTTGGGAGGGGGTATGGCTACACCTTC.

The genes are TRBV7-2 and TRBJ2-1, with 8 positions matching TRBD2. CDR1 and CDR2 (germline): SGHTA, FQGNSA. With V trimmed by 1 base and J by 7 bases, 3 bases remained unmatched. CDR3 length: 14 amino acids. The CDR3 DNA reads as TGTGCCAGCAGCTTAGTCGGGAGGGCAAATGAGCAGTTCTTC. Protein product: CASSLVGRANEQFF.

This clone has only one observation. The genes are TRBV2 and TRBJ1-3; D possibly corresponds to TRBD1 (5 bases). The CDR3 consists of 13 residues. The germline V gene encodes CDR1 SNHLY and CDR2 FYNNEI. V dropped 6 bases and J dropped 1 base, with 7 bases sitting between them. CDR3 nucleotides: TGTGCCAGCAGGAGGGGTTCTGGAAACACCATATATTTT. Amino acids: CASRRGSGNTIYF.

In this sample, this clone is large. This chain uses TRBV27 with TRBJ2-7; the D call may be TRBD1 or TRBD2 (6 bases each). Trimming stripped 9 bases from V and 0 bases from J, with 18 bases between. The CDR3 consists of 15 residues. CDR1 is MNHEY, CDR2 SMNVEV, per germline (reference sequence). For the CDR3, the DNA is TGTGCCAGTAGAGGGGGGTCTCATAGCTCCTACGAGCAGTACTTC. Protein product: CASRGGSHSSYEQYF.

In DNA form, the CDR3 reads TGTGCTAGTGGTTTGTTCTCGACAGATGATGGCTACACCTTC. This translates into CASGLFSTDDGYTF. J is TRBJ1-2 and V is TRBV12-5; tentative D call: TRBD1 (5 bases). V was cut by 2 bases and J by 6 bases, with 13 bases left in between. The germline CDR1 and CDR2 sequences are LGHNT and FRNRAP. This CDR3 spans 14 amino acids.